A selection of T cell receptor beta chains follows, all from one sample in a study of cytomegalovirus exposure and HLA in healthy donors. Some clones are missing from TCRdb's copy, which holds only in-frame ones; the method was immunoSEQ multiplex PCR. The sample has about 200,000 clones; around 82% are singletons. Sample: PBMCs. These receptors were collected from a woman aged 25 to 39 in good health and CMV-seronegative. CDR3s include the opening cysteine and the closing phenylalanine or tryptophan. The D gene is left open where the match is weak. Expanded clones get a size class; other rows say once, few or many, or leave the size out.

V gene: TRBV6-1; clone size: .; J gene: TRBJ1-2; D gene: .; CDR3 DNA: TGTGCCAACAGTGAATCCTCTAACTATGGCTACACCTTC; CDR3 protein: CANSESSNYGYTF
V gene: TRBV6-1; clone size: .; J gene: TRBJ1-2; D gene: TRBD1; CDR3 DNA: TGTGCCAGCAGGGGACCGGGACAGGGGTCAGGCTACACCTTC; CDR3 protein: CASRGPGQGSGYTF
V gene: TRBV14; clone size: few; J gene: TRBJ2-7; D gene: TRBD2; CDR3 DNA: TGTGCCAGCAGCCCCCGACTAGCGAATATATACGAGCAGTACTTC; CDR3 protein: CASSPRLANIYEQYF
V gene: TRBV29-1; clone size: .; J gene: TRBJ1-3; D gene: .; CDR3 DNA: TGCAGCGGACGGGTCGCAGGGTCTGGAAACACCATATATTTT; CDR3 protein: CSGRVAGSGNTIYF
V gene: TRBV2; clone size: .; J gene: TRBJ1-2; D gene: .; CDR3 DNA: TGTGCCAGCAGTGAAGGCAGGGACTATGGCTACACCTTC; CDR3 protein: CASSEGRDYGYTF
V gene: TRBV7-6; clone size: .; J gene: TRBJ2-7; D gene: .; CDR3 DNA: TGTGCCAGCAGCTTATCGGGGTATGAGCAGTACTTC; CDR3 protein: CASSLSGYEQYF
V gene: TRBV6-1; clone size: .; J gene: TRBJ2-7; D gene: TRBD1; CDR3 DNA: TGTGCCAGCAGTTTGACAGGGATCTTTTTCCACGAGCAGTACTTC; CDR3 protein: CASSLTGIFFHEQYF
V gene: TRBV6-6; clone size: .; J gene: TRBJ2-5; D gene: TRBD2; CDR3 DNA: TGTGCCAGCAGTTACTCGGCTAGCGGGGGACAAGAGACCCAGTACTTC; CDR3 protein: CASSYSASGGQETQYF
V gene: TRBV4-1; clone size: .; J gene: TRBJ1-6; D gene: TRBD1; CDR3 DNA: TGCGCCAGCAGCCAACTGGACAGGGGCTATAATTCACCCCTCCACTTT; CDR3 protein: CASSQLDRGYNSPLHF
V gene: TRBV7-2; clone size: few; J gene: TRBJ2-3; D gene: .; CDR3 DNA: TGTGCCAGCAGCTTCCCGGCGGGTGTCCCCTCTAGCACAGATACGCAGTATTTT; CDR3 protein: CASSFPAGVPSSTDTQYF
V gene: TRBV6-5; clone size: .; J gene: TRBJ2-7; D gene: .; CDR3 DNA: TGTGCCAGCAGTCTCCGAGCGGTGGGCGGCGAGCAGTACTTC; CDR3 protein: CASSLRAVGGEQYF
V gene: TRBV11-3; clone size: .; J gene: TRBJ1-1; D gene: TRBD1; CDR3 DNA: TGTGCCAGCAGCTTACAGGGGGGCACTGAAGCTTTCTTT; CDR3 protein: CASSLQGGTEAFF
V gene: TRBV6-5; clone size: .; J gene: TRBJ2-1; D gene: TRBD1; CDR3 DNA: TGTGCCAGCAGTGATACAGGGGACAATGAGCAGTTCTTC; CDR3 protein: CASSDTGDNEQFF
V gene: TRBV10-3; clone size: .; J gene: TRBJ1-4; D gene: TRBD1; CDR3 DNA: TGTGCCATCAGTGAGAGGACAGGGAGGAGTGAAAAACTGTTTTTT; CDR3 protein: CAISERTGRSEKLFF
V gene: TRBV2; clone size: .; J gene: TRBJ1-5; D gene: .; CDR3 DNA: TGTGCCAGCAGTGACGGTACAGGGCCCCAGCATTTT; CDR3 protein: CASSDGTGPQHF
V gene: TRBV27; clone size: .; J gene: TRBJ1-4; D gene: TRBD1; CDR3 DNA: TGTGCCAGCAGTCTAATTCCGACAGGGAACAACGAAAAACTGTTTTTT; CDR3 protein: CASSLIPTGNNEKLFF
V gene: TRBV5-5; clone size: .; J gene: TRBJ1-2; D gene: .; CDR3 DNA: TGTGCCAGCAGCTTGGACAGGACTAACTATGGCTACACCTTC; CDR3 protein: CASSLDRTNYGYTF
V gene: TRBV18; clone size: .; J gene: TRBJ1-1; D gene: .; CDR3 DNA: TGTGCCAGCTCACAGCAGGGGACGAACACTGAAGCTTTCTTT; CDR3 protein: CASSQQGTNTEAFF
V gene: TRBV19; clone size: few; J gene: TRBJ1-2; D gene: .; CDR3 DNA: TGTGCCAGTAGTATCTACAGGGATGGCTACACCTTC; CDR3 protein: CASSIYRDGYTF
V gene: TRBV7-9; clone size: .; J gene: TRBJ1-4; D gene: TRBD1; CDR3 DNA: TGTTCCAGCAGCTTCCCCGGCTCAGGGGGACCCCGCGAAAAACTGTTTTTT; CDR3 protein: CSSSFPGSGGPREKLFF
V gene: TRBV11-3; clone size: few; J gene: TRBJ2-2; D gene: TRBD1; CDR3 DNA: TGTGCCAGCAGCTCTACGACAGGGTCGAACACCGGGGAGCTGTTTTTT; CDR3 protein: CASSSTTGSNTGELFF
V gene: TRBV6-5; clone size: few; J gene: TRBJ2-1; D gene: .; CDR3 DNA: TGTGCCAGCAGTTACGGAGGCTACAATGAGCAGTTCTTC; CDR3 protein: CASSYGGYNEQFF
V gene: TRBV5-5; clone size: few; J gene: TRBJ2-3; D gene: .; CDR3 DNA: TGTGCCAGCAGCCCTCGGAGTTTGATAGATACGCAGTATTTT; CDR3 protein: CASSPRSLIDTQYF
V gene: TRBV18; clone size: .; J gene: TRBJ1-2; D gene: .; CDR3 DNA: TGTGCCAGCCTTGATATAGGACAACCGTGGGGCTACACCTTC; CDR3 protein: CASLDIGQPWGYTF
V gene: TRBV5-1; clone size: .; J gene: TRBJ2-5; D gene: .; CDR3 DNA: TGCGCCAGCAGCTTAGAGAACAGGGAAGAGACCCAGTACTTC; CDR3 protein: CASSLENREETQYF
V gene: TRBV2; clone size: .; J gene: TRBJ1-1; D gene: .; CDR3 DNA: TGTGCCAGCAGTGATGGCAGCGTGAACACTGAAGCTTTCTTT; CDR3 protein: CASSDGSVNTEAFF
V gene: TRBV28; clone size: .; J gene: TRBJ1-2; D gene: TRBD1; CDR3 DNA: TGTGCCAGCAGGCCGACCACGACGGGACAGGTCTATGGCTACACCTTC; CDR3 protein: CASRPTTTGQVYGYTF
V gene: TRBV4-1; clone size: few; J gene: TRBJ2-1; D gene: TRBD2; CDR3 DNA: TGCGCCAGCAGCCCCCTCGGGCGGGGGGGGGACAATGAGCAGTTCTTC; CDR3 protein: CASSPLGRGGDNEQFF
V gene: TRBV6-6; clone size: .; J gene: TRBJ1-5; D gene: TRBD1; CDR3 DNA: TGTGCCAGCAGTTATGGGGACAGGGGGAATCAGCCCCAGCATTTT; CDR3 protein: CASSYGDRGNQPQHF
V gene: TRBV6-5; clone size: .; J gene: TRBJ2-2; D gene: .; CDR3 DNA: TGTGCCAGCAGTGCCTCCATTCTGGGCCCCGGGGAGCTGTTTTTT; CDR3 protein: CASSASILGPGELFF
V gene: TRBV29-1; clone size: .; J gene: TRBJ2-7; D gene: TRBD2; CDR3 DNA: TGCAGCGTTGCGGGGTCCTCGACTAGCGTCAGGATCTACGAGCAGTACTTC; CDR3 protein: CSVAGSSTSVRIYEQYF
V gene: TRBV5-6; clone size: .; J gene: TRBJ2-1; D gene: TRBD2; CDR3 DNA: TGTGCCAGCAGCTTTGCGGGAGGGCCAGTCGGGTTAAATGAGCAGTTCTTC; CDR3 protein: CASSFAGGPVGLNEQFF
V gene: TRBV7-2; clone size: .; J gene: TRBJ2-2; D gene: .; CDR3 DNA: TGTGCCAGCAGCCCCCGGGGGGCAGGGTGGATCGCCGGGGAGCTGTTTTTT; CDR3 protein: CASSPRGAGWIAGELFF
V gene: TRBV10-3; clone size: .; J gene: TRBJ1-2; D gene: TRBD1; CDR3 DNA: TGTGCCATCAGTGACGGACAGGGCCAATACTATGGCTACACCTTC; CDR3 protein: CAISDGQGQYYGYTF
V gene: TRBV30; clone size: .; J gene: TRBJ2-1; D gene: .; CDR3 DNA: TGTGCCTGGAGTCCGCAGGGATATGAGCAGTTCTTC; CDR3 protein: CAWSPQGYEQFF
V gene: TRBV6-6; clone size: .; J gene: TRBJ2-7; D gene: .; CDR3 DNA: TGTGCCAGCAGTTACTCTAGACTGGCGGGGGAGCAGTACTTC; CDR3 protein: CASSYSRLAGEQYF
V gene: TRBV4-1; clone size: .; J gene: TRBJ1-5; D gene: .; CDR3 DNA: TGCGCCAGCAGCCACCGAGTAGGCGGGGGGTATCAGCCCCAGCATTTT; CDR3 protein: CASSHRVGGGYQPQHF
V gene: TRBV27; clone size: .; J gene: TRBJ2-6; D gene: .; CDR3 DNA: TGTGCCAGCAGTTTACGTTCTGGGGCCAACGTCCTGACTTTC; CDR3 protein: CASSLRSGANVLTF
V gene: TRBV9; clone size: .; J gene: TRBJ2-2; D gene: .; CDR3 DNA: TGTGCCAGCAGCGTAGGCCAAAGACCGGGGGTCCACACCGGGGAGCTGTTTTTT; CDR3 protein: CASSVGQRPGVHTGELFF
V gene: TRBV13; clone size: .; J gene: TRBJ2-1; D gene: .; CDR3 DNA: TGTGCCAGCAGCCCGCTAGCTAGTGAGCAGTTCTTC; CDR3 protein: CASSPLASEQFF
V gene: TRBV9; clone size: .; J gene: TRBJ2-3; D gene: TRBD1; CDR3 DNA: TGTGCCAGCAGCGCACCCACGGGACAGGGGGAAAGCACAGATACGCAGTATTTT; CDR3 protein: CASSAPTGQGESTDTQYF
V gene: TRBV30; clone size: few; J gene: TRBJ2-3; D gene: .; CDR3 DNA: TGTGCCTGGAGTACAACAGATACGCAGTATTTT; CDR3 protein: CAWSTTDTQYF
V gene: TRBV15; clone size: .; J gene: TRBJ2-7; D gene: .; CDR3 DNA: TGTGCCACCAGCAGAGGCGCAGGGGCCTACGAGCAGTACTTC; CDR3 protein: CATSRGAGAYEQYF
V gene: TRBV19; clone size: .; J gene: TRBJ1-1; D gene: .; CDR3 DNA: TGTGCCAGCCGATGGGCGGGGAACACTGAAGCTTTCTTT; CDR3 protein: CASRWAGNTEAFF
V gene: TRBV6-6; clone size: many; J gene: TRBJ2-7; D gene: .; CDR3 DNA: TGTGCCAGCAGTTCTCGGGGGGCTCTATACGAGCAGTACTTC; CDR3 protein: CASSSRGALYEQYF
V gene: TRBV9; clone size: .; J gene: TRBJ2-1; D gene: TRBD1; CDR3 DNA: TGTGCCAGCAGCGTAAGCTCAGGACAGGTTATCTACAATGAGCAGTTCTTC; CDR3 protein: CASSVSSGQVIYNEQFF
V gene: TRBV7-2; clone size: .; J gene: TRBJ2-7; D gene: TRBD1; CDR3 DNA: TGTGCCAGCAGCTCAGGGGGCCCAACCTACGAGCAGTACTTC; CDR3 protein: CASSSGGPTYEQYF
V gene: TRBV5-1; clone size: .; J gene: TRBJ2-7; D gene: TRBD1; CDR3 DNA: TGCGCCAGCAGCTGGAACAGGGGGCCTTACGAGCAGTACTTC; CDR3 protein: CASSWNRGPYEQYF
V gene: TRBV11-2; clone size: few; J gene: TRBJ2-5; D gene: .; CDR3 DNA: TGTGCCAGCAGCCCCCTCGGGTGGGTTACCCAGTACTTC; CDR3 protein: CASSPLGWVTQYF
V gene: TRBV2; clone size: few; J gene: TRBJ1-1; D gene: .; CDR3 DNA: TGTGCCAGCACTGGGAGGTACACTGAAGCTTTCTTT; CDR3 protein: CASTGRYTEAFF
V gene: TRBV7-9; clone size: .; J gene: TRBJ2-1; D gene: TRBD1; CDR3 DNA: TGTGCCAGCAGCTTCGGACAGGGGTGGAATGAGCAGTTCTTC; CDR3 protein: CASSFGQGWNEQFF
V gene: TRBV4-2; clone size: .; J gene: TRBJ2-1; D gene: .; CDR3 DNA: TGTGCCAGCAGCCAAGATCCTCCTGACTCAGACAATGAGCAGTTCTTC; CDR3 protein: CASSQDPPDSDNEQFF
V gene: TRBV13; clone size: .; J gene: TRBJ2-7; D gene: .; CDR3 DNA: TGTGCCAGCAGCCCCCCGAGACTCTACGAGCAGTACTTC; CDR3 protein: CASSPPRLYEQYF
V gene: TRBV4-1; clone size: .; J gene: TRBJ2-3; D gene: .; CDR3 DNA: TGCGCCAGCAGCCGGCCCCGTGCAAGGTTAGGGACTTCTAGCACAGATACGCAGTATTTT; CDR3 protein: CASSRPRARLGTSSTDTQYF
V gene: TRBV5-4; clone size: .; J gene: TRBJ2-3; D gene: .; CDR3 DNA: TGTGCCAGCAGCCGCATGGAGAGCACAGATACGCAGTATTTT; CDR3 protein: CASSRMESTDTQYF
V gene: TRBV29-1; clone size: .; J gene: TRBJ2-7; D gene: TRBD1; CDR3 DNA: TGCAGCGTTGCAGACAGGGGGCTGGGCGAGCAGTACTTC; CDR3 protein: CSVADRGLGEQYF
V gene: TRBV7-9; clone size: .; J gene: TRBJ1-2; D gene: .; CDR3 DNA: TGTGCCAGCAGCACCCGACAGGAAGATGGCTACACCTTC; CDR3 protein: CASSTRQEDGYTF